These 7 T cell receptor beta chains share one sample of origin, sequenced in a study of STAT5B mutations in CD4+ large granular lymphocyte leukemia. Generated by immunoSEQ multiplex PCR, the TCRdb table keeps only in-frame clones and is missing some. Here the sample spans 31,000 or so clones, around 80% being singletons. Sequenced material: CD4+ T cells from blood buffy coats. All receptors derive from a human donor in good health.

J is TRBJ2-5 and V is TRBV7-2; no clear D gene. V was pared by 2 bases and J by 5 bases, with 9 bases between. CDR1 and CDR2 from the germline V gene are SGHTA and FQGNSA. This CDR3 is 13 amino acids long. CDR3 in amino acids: CASSLTHMETQYF. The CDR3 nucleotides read TGTGCCAGCAGCTTAACACATATGGAGACCCAGTACTTC.

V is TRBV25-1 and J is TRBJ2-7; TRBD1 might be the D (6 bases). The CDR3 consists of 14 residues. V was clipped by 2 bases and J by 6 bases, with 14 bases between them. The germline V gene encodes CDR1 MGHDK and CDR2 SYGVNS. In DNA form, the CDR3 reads TGTGCCAGCAGTGAAATGGGGGTACAGGGCGAGCAGTACTTC. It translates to CASSEMGVQGEQYF.

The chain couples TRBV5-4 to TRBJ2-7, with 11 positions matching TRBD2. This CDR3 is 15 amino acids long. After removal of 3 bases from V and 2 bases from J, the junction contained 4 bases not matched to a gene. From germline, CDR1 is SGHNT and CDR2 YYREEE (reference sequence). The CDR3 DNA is TGTGCCAGCAGCTCGGGACTAGCGGAGACCTACGAGCAGTACTTC. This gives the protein CASSSGLAETYEQYF.

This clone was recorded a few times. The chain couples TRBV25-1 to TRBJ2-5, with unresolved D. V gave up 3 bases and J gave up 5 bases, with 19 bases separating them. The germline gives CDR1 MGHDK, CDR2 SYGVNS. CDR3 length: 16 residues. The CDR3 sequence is CASSDILERLGETQYF. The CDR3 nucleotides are TGTGCCAGCAGTGACATTTTGGAGAGACTCGGCGAGACCCAGTACTTC.

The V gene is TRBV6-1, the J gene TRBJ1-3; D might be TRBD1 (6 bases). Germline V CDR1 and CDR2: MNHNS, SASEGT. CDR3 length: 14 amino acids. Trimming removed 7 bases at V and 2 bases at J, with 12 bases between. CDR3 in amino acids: CASTLDSPGNTIYF. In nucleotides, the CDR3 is TGTGCCAGCACCCTGGACAGTCCTGGAAACACCATATATTTT.

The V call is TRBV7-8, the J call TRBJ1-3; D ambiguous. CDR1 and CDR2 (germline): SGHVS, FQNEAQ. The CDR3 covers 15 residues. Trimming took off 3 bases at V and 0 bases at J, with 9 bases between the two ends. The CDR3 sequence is CASSFADGSGNTIYF. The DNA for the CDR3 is TGTGCCAGCAGCTTTGCAGATGGCTCTGGAAACACCATATATTTT.

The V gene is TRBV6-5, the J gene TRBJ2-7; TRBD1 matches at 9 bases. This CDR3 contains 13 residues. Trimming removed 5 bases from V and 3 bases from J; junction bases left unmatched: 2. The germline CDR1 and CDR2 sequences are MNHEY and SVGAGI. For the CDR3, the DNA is TGTGCCAGCAGTAAGGACAGGGGCTACGAGCAGTACTTC. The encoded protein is CASSKDRGYEQYF.